This T cell receptor (beta chain) was recorded in a study of OX40 agonist ivuxolimab in advanced cancers. As for the study in general: Prior checkpoint blockade (anti-PD-1, anti-PD-L1 or anti-CTLA-4) was permitted; 35% to 50% had it. General observations from the study: It was not determined which antigens were specifically recognized by the peripheral T cells that had undergone clonal expansion.

The table came from immunoSEQ multiplex PCR; TCRdb's copy has only in-frame clones and leaves some out. In the table there are about 43,000 clones, around 94% of which are singletons. Details on this clone: Its antigen is undetermined. Germline and junction disagree at one end, which may indicate a read error. This CDR3 is also generated by other DNA sequences in the sample.

Germline V CDR1 and CDR2: MNHEY, SMNVEV (reference sequence). The length of the CDR3 is 16 residues. Patients were ruled out by autoimmune disease history or systemic immunosuppression. Peripheral blood came from all dose cohorts at three timepoints. This TCR was sampled from an adult with an advanced solid tumor such as melanoma, head and neck, liver or kidney cancer. The chain links TRBV27 to TRBJ2-2; TRBD2 matches at 12 bases. The sample here was CD4+ or CD8+ T cells sorted from blood, taken in a trial of the OX40 agonist ivuxolimab. The CDR3 region has the DNA TGTGCCAGCAGACTAGCGGGAGGCCCGACCACCGGAGAGCTGTTTTTT. Translation: CASRLAGGPTTGELFF.